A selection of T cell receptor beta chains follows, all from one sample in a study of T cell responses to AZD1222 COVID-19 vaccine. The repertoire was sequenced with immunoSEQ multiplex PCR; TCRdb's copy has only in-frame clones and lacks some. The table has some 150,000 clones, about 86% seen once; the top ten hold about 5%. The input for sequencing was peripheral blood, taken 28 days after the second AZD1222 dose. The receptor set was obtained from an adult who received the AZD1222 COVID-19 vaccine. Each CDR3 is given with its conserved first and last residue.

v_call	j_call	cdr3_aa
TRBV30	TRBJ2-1	CAWSGYQGSYNEQFF
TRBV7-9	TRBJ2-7	CASSFGEYEQYF
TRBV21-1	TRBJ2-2	CARPSGASGSTGELFF
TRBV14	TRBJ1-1	CASSQGARNTEAFF
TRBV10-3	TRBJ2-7	CAISEALAQGAYEQYF
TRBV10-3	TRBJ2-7	CAISGGVGLGNYEQYF
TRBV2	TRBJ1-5	CASSEVDQPQHF
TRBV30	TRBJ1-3	CAWSVWGVRADWGNTIYF
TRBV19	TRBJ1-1	CASSVQGAANTEAFF
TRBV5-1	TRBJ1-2	CASSWHRDGNYGYTF
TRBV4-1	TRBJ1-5	CASSQDRVGQPQHF
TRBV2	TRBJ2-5	CASSLETQYF
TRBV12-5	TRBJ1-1	CASGFGDSRAFF
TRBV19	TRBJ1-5	CASSIVGSGGNQPQHF
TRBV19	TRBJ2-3	CASSIGGGSTTDTQYF
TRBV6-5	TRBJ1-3	CASSYSPGISGNTIYF
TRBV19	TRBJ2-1	CASTDEGRAYNEQFF
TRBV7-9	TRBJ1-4	CASSLPATGEEKLFF
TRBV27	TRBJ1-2	CASSPRSTGTNYGYTF
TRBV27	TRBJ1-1	CASSPQSHTEAFF
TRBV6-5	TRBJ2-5	CASSPTRQGETQYF
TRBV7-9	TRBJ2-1	CASSLLPTREQFF
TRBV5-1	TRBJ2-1	CASSWSNEQFF
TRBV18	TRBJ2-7	CASSPPVRRDEQYF
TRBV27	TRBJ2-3	CASSPAAILDTQYF
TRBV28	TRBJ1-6	CASSDWVENSPLHF
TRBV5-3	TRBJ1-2	CARSLIGDVPFYGYTF
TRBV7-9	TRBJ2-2	CASSLNRDSGELFF
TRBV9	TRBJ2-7	CASSVGDSYEQYF
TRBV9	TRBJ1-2	CASSVDAVGTTLGYTF
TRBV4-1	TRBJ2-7	CASSHRLAYEQYF
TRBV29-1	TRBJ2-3	CSVTRDPTDTQYF
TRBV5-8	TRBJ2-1	CASSEGLADYNEQFF
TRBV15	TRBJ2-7	CATSTQHEAYEQYF
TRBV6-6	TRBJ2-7	CASSYQTGLEQYF
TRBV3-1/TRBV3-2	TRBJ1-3	CASSQAFGSSGNTIYF
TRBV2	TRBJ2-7	CASSEAGQGSYEQYF
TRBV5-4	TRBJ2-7	CASSLLTPSGSYEQYF
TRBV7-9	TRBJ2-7	CASSSSGPYEQYF
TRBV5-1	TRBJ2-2	CASSYQTGDTGELFF
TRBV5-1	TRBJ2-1	CASSSQGAGNEQFF
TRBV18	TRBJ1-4	CASSSSTEENEKLFF
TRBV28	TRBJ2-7	CASSLGTGEYF
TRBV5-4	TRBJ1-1	CASSLVGFEAFF
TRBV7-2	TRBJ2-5	CASSLSHQEETQYF
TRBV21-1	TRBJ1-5	CASSSSGTGMTAYGNQPQHF
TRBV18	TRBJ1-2	CASSPSVSVEGYGYTF
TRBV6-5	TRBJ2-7	CASSYSYRSPPYEQYF
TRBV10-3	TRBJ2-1	CAISPGQFLASGSYNEQFF
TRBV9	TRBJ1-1	CASSPLLQNTEAFF
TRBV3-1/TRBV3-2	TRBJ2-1	CASSVTSGRPRSSNEQFF